The rows below give T cell receptor beta chains drawn from one sample of a study of shared clonotypes between healthy human individuals. TCRdb's table, derived via immunoSEQ multiplex PCR, lists solely in-frame clones and lacks some. Seen here are about 1 million clones, 70% to 80% observed once, and the top ten hold about 1.5%. The sample consisted of memory CD4+ T cells sorted from blood. The source of these receptors is a man younger than 30 in good health. CDR3s leave out the opening cysteine and the closing phenylalanine or tryptophan. Only part of the rows carry a size: once, few, many, or a class if the clone is expanded.

cdr3_length v_call clone_size cdr3_aa
11 TRBV6-1 - ASSRTGQYEQF
13 TRBV5-1 - ASGEGGQGGETQY
13 TRBV15 - ATSRDKGQGTTQY
13 TRBV10-3 - AISAGTGSNEKLF
11 TRBV5-1 many ASSHPSSGEQY
12 TRBV12-5 - ASGPGERTSGAF
9 TRBV28 - ASSLGGEQY
12 TRBV5-8 once ASSLGDFAYEQY
12 TRBV30 - AWSRGQSSYEQY
13 TRBV2 - ASTEYGRGRETQY
13 TRBV4-3 - ASSQDLGRADEAF
15 TRBV5-8 few ASSSGGGITSTDTQY
12 TRBV19 few ASNRSLGSYEQY
13 TRBV15 - ATSRDLTSKDTQY
12 TRBV30 few AWSVGHLNTEAF
13 TRBV5-1 - ASSPLRGDTGELF
13 TRBV9 - ASSVAGTSGYEQY
12 TRBV7-9 - ASSTQRGTDTQY
13 TRBV19 - ASSRPGTKNQPQH
11 TRBV10-2 - ASTQLGNGEQF
13 TRBV9 - ASSVAGNELEKLF
12 TRBV27 - ASSLMARQGGLH